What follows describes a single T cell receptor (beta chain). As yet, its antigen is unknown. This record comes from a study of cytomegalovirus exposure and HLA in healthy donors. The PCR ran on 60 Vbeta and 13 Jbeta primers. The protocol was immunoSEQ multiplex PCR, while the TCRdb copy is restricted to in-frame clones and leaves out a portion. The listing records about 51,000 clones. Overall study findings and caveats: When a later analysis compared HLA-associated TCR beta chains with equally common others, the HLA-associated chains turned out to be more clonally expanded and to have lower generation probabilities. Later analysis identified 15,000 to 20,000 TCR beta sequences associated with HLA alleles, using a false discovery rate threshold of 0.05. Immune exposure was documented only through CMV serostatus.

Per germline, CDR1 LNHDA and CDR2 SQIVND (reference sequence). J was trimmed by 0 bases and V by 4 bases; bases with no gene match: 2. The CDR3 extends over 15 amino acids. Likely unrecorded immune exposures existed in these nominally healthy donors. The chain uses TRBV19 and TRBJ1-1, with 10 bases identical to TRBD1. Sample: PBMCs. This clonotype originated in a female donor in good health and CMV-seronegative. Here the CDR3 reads CASSRQGAMNTEAFF. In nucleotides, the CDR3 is TGTGCCAGTAGTAGACAGGGGGCTATGAACACTGAAGCTTTCTTT.